The rows below give T cell receptor beta chains drawn from one sample of a study of response to subunit inactivated influenza vaccine. TCRdb independently ran MiXCR on the RT-PCR reads; one entry per CDR3 protein. Among around 600,000 distinct CDR3 sequences listed, around 11% were seen once. In addition, the sample was reused for a study of T cells expressing NK-cell markers.

The sequencing used PBMCs from blood, collected on the day of vaccination. The receptors come from a middle-aged man who received an inactivated influenza vaccine. Both conserved end residues are part of each CDR3. D genes are given only for firm matches. Not all rows give a size; the values are once, few, many and, for expanded clones, a class.

v_gene	j_gene	d_gene	abundance	CDR3nt	CDR3aa
TRBV3-1	TRBJ2-2	TRBD2	NA	TGTGCCAGCAGCCAAGTGGCTAGCGGGGGGCCGTATACCGGGGAGCTGTTTTTT	CASSQVASGGPYTGELFF
TRBV29-1	TRBJ2-7	NA	NA	TGCAGCGTTAGGAGTAGCTCCTACGAGCAGTACTTC	CSVRSSSYEQYF
TRBV4-1	TRBJ2-3	TRBD2	NA	TGCGCCAGCAGCCAAGAGGGGACTAGCGGGATACCAGATACGCAGTATTTT	CASSQEGTSGIPDTQYF
TRBV3-1	TRBJ2-2	TRBD2	once	TGTACCAGCAGTACCGGGACTAGCGGGAGTGGCACCGGGGAGCTGTTTTTT	CTSSTGTSGSGTGELFF
TRBV7-2	TRBJ2-3	NA	few	TGTGCCAGCAGCTTCCAAGCGGCAGATACGCAGTATTTT	CASSFQAADTQYF
TRBV5-1	TRBJ2-3	NA	few	TGCGCCAGCAGCTTGCAGCAGGGCCAAGATACGCAGTATTTT	CASSLQQGQDTQYF
TRBV20-1	TRBJ2-3	NA	NA	TGCAGTGCCGCAGCAACGGGAAGCACAGATACGCAGTATTTT	CSAAATGSTDTQYF
TRBV7-9	TRBJ2-2	NA	many	TGTGCCAGCAGCCCCAGACTAGAAAACACCGGGGAGCTGTTTTTT	CASSPRLENTGELFF
TRBV7-9	TRBJ2-3	TRBD2	NA	TGTGCCAGCAGCGCTTGGCTAGCGCTAGCGGTGCCAGATACGCAGTATTTT	CASSAWLALAVPDTQYF
TRBV6-5	TRBJ2-3	NA	many	TGTGCCAGCAGTTCAGCCCAGACGCCCAGGGGAGATACGCAGTATTTT	CASSSAQTPRGDTQYF
TRBV5-1	TRBJ1-4	TRBD1	few	TGCGCCAGCAGCTTGAGGGGGCCTAATGAAAAACTGTTTTTT	CASSLRGPNEKLFF
TRBV7-9	TRBJ1-6	NA	few	TGTGCCAGCAGCTCCGAAGGAGAGGTCTTGACACCCCTCCACTTT	CASSSEGEVLTPLHF
TRBV7-8	TRBJ2-1	NA	few	TGTGCCAGCAGCTTGTACAGGGGGGGAGGTGAGCAGTTCTTC	CASSLYRGGGEQFF
TRBV7-8	TRBJ2-1	NA	few	TGTGCCAGCAGCTTAGGAGGCGGGTGGTTGTACAATGAGCAGTTCTTC	CASSLGGGWLYNEQFF
TRBV3-1	TRBJ2-3	NA	many	TGTGCCAGCAGCCAAGAGAGGGTTTATACGCAGTATTTT	CASSQERVYTQYF